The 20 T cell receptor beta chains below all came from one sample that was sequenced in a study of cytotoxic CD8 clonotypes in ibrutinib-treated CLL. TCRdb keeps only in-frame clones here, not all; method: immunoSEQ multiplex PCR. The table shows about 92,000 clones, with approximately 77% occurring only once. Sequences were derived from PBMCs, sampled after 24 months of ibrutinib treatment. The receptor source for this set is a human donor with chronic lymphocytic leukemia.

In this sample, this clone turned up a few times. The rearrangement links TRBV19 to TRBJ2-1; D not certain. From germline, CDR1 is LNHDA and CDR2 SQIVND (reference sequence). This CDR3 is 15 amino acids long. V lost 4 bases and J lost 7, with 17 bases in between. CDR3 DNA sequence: TGTGCCAGTAGTACCCCGGGTTTGATGGGGAATGAGCAGTTCTTC. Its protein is CASSTPGLMGNEQFF.

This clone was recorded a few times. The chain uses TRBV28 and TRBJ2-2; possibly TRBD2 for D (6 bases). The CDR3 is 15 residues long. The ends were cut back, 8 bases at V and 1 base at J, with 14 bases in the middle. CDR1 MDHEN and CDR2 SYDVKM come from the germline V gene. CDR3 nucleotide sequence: TGTGCCAGCGTGCGGGGACCCCTGAACACCGGGGAGCTGTTTTTT. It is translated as CASVRGPLNTGELFF.

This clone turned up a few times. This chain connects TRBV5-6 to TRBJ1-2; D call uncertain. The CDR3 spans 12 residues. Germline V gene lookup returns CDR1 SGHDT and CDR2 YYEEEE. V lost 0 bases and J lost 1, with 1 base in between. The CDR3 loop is CASSLGNYGYTF. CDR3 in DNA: TGTGCCAGCAGCTTGGGTAACTATGGCTACACCTTC.

This chain's CDR3 is CASSQLKGAGLDEQYF. The DNA of the CDR3 is TGCGCCAGCAGTCAACTCAAGGGGGCTGGTTTGGACGAGCAGTACTTC. This chain connects TRBV23-1 to TRBJ2-7, with 7 bases aligning to TRBD1. TRBV23-1 falls under the ORF class, with uncertain function. The V segment lost 2 bases and the J segment 5 bases; nucleotides outside the gene matches: 12. CDR3 size: 16 residues.

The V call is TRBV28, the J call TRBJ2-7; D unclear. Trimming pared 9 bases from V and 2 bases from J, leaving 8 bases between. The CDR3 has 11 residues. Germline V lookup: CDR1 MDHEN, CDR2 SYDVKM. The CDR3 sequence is CASGVAYEQYF. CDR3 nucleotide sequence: TGTGCCAGTGGCGTGGCCTACGAGCAGTACTTC.

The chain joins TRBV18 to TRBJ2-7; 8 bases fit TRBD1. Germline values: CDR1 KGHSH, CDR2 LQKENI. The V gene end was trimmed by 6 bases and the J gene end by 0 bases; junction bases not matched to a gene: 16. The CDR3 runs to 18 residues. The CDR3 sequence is CASSTRDRSPFNSYEQYF. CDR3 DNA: TGTGCCAGCTCCACCCGGGACAGGAGCCCTTTTAACTCCTACGAGCAGTACTTC.

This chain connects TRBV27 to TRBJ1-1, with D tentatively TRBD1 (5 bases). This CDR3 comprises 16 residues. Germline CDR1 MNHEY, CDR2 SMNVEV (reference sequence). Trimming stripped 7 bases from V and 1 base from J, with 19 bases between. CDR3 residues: CASKSITQGGNTEAFF. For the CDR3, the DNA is TGTGCCAGCAAGTCAATAACTCAGGGTGGGAACACTGAAGCTTTCTTT.

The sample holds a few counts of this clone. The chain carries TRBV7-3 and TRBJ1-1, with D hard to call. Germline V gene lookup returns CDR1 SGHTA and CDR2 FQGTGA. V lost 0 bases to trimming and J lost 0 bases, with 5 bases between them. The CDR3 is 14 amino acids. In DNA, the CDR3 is TGTGCCAGCAGCTTAACGCAGGTGAACACTGAAGCTTTCTTT. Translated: CASSLTQVNTEAFF.

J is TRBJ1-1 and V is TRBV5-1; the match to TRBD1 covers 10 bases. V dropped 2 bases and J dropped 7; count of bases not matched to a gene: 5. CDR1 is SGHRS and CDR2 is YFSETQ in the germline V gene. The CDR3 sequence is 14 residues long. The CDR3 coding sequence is TGCGCCAGCAGCTTCGGACAGGGGGGACGTGAAGCTTTCTTT. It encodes CASSFGQGGREAFF.

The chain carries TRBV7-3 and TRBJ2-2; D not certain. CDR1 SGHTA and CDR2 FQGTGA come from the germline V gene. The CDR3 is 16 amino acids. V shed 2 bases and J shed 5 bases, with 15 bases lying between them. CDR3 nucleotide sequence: TGTGCCAGCAGCTTAGTTCCAAACACCCTGACCGGGGAGCTGTTTTTT. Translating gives CASSLVPNTLTGELFF.

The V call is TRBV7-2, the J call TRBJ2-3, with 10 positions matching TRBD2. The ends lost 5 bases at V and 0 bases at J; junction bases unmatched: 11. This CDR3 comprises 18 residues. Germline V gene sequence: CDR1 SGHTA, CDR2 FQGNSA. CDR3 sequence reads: CASSLQIAGGGSTDTQYF. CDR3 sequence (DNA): TGTGCCAGCAGCCTTCAGATAGCGGGAGGCGGGAGCACAGATACGCAGTATTTT. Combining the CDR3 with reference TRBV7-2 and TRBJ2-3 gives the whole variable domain GAGVSQSPSNKVTEKGKDVELRCDPISGHTALYWYRQSLGQGLEFLIYFQGNSAPDKSGLPSDRFSAERTGGSVSTLTIQRTQQEDSAVYLCASSLQIAGGGSTDTQYFGPGTRLTVL.

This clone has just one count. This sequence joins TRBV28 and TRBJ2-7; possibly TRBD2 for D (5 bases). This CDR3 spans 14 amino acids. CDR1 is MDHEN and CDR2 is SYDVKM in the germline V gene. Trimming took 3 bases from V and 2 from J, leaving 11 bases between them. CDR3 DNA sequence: TGTGCCAGCAGTTTTGCCGGGGAAGCCTACGAGCAGTACTTC. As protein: CASSFAGEAYEQYF.

The chain's CDR3 is CASRQLAGAGGELFF. The DNA for the CDR3 is TGTGCCAGCAGACAACTAGCGGGAGCTGGCGGGGAGCTGTTTTTT. V gene TRBV9 combines with J gene TRBJ2-2; 11 nucleotides match TRBD2. Germline V gives CDR1 SGDLS, CDR2 YYNGEE. This CDR3 spans 15 amino acids. Trimming at V came to 5 bases and at J to 7 bases, leaving 7 bases not matched to a gene.

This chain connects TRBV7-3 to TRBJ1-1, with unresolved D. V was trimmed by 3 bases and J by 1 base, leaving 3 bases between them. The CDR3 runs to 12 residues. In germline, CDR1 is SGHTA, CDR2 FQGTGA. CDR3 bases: TGTGCCAGCAGCTTTGGGAACACTGAAGCTTTCTTT. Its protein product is CASSFGNTEAFF.

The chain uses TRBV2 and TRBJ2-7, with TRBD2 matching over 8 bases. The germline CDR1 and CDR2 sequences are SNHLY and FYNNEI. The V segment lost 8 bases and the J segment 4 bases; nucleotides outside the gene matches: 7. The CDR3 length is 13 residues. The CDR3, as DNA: TGTGCCAGCGGGCCGGGAGGGCGTTACGAGCAGTACTTC. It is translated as CASGPGGRYEQYF.

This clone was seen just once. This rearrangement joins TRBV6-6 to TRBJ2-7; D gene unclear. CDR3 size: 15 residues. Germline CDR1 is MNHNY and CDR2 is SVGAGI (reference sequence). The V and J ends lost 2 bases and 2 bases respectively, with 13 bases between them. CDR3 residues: CASSYTTIGTYEQYF. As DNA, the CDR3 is TGTGCCAGCAGTTACACCACGATAGGCACCTACGAGCAGTACTTC.

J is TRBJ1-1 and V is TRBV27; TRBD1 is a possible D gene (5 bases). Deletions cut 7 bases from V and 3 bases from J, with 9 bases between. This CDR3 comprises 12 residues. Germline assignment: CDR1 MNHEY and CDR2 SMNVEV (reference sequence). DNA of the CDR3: TGTGCCAGCACAGGGAGAGACACTGAAGCTTTCTTT. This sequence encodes CASTGRDTEAFF.

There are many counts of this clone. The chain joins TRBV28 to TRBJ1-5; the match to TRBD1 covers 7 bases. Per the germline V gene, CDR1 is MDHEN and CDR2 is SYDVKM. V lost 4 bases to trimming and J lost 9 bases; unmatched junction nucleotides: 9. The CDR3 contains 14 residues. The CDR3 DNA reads TGTGCCAGCAGTTCTCGGACAGGTCTGGGGCCCCAGCATTTT. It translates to CASSSRTGLGPQHF.

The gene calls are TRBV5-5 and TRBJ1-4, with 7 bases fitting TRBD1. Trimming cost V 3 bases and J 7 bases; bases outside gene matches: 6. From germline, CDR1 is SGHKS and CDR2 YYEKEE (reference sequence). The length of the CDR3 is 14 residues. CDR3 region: CASSSRGVGEKLFF. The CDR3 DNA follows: TGTGCCAGCAGCTCCAGGGGGGTAGGTGAAAAACTGTTTTTT.

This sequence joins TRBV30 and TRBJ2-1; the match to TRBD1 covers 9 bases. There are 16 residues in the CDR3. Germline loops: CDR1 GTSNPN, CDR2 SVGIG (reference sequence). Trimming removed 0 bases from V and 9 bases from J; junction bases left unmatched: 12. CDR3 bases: TGTGCCTGGAGTGTTTTCGGACAGGGGAGGTTGGGTGAGCAGTTCTTC. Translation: CAWSVFGQGRLGEQFF.